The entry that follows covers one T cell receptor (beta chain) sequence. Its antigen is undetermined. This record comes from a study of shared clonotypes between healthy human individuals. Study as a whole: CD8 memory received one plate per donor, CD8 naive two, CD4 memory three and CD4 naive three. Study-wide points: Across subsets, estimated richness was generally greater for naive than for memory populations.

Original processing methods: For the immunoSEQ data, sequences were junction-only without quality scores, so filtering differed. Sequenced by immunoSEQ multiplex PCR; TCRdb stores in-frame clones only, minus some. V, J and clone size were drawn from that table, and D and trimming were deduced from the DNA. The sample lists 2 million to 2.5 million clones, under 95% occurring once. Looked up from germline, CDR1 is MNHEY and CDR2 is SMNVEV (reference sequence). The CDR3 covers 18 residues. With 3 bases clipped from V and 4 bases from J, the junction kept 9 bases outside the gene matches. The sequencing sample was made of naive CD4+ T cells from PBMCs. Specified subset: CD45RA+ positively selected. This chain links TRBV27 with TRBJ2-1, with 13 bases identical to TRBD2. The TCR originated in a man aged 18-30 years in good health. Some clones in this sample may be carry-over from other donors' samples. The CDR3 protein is CASSFRTSGRLAYNEQFF. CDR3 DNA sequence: TGTGCCAGCAGTTTCCGGACTAGCGGGAGATTGGCGTACAATGAGCAGTTCTTC.